Listed below are T cell receptor beta chains from one sample, sequenced in a study of yellow fever vaccine responses in identical twins. MiXCR was run by TCRdb on the RT-PCR reads, yielding one entry per CDR3 protein. The sample shows 13,000 to 15,000 distinct CDR3 sequences, roughly 84% of them seen only once. Sequencing used T cells from blood (PBMCs), unsorted or a sorted subset (not recorded which), obtained before or after yellow fever vaccination (not recorded which). The receptors here all came from a woman under 30 who received the yellow fever vaccine. CDR3s include the opening cysteine and the closing phenylalanine or tryptophan.

CDR3: CASSLNDRAAEAFF; V: TRBV18
CDR3: CSVRQGTNYGYTF; V: TRBV29-1
CDR3: CASTRLATYEQYF; V: TRBV2
CDR3: CASSLVTSGSTDTQYF; V: TRBV5-1
CDR3: CASSLALTDQETQYF; V: TRBV7-7
CDR3: CATSDNAGNPNEQFF; V: TRBV24-1
CDR3: CAIMSGANYGYTF; V: TRBV10-3
CDR3: CASSFRNTIYF; V: TRBV25-1
CDR3: CASSLPGQLYNEQFF; V: TRBV18
CDR3: CARTTQGAPHGYTF; V: TRBV13
CDR3: CSVEGDFGSDEQYF; V: TRBV29-1
CDR3: CASSPGTGTEAFF; V: TRBV18
CDR3: CATSDLQLEGGELFF; V: TRBV24-1
CDR3: CASRRQGIWTDTQYF; V: TRBV27
CDR3: CASSYGTGTDTQYF; V: TRBV11-2
CDR3: CASSQESRTGYTEAFF; V: TRBV3-1
CDR3: CASSLQGLAGYEQYF; V: TRBV11-2
CDR3: CASSRAIEQFF; V: TRBV19
CDR3: CAISSGFSYNEQFF; V: TRBV2
CDR3: CASGRATDTQYF; V: TRBV14
CDR3: CSVRQVLDGYTF; V: TRBV29-1
CDR3: CASSLVVTGSTEAFF; V: TRBV11-3
CDR3: CASSYGQLSTDTQYF; V: TRBV6-2/TRBV6-3
CDR3: CASSEGGRNEQFF; V: TRBV27
CDR3: CSVGQTAYEQYF; V: TRBV29-1
CDR3: CASSPGTGSYGYTF; V: TRBV6-1
CDR3: CASSDGTGGIQPQHF; V: TRBV5-1
CDR3: CASSPSGKDEQFF; V: TRBV18
CDR3: CASSWDRVGNQPQHF; V: TRBV6-5
CDR3: CASRPGPREAFF; V: TRBV6-1
CDR3: CASSYGTLSSYEQYF; V: TRBV7-9
CDR3: CASSGTQETQYF; V: TRBV13
CDR3: CASSDGVSYNEQFF; V: TRBV11-1
CDR3: CATGSSGANALTF; V: TRBV2
CDR3: CASSFGSEAFF; V: TRBV7-9
CDR3: CASSLPSPGGEAFF; V: TRBV5-6
CDR3: CASSPRTRANTGELFF; V: TRBV11-3
CDR3: CSVEELQRYNEQFF; V: TRBV29-1
CDR3: CASSLNFGEQFF; V: TRBV28
CDR3: CASSQAGQGSTGELFF; V: TRBV4-1
CDR3: CASSPQTTYEQYF; V: TRBV18
CDR3: CASSEHPNTGELFF; V: TRBV28
CDR3: CASSLIVGTPDTQYF; V: TRBV7-3
CDR3: CASSLIWENTEAFF; V: TRBV5-5
CDR3: CASSLAASSPVGETQYF; V: TRBV7-2
CDR3: CASSPLSGKSYNEQFF; V: TRBV18
CDR3: CASSLQLASGAYEQYF; V: TRBV5-1
CDR3: CASSLTGTAVGELFF; V: TRBV5-1
CDR3: CASGEGSGQGYNEQFF; V: TRBV5-1
CDR3: CASKGQGHSPLHF; V: TRBV2
CDR3: CASSEASLGNEQFF; V: TRBV11-1
CDR3: CASSFFGVAFF; V: TRBV27
CDR3: CASRPGGAGALRTEAFF; V: TRBV12-3/TRBV12-4
CDR3: CSVHGTGGGDTQYF; V: TRBV29-1
CDR3: CASSYRAESGYEQYF; V: TRBV6-2/TRBV6-3
CDR3: CASSPIGRFQETQYF; V: TRBV18
CDR3: CASSLGLADHSDTQYF; V: TRBV7-9
CDR3: CASSLDRGAGANVLTF; V: TRBV18